This TCR beta chain originates from a study of blood T cell repertoires in COVID-19. Overall study context: Some COVID-19 samples were acute and others convalescent; all came from the United States, Italy and Spain.

The CDR3 is 16 residues long. Germline values: CDR1 LGHDT, CDR2 YNNKEL (reference sequence). Trimming took 1 base from V and 1 from J, leaving 13 bases between them. This clone has a single count. Libraries were prepared by immunoSEQ multiplex PCR; TCRdb keeps only in-frame clonotypes and omits some of them. The table includes over 250,000 clones, 86% detected once. This sequence originates from a man in his forties or fifties who had recovered from COVID-19. The specimen was peripheral blood. The chain links TRBV3-1 (or the pseudogene TRBV3-2) to TRBJ1-2; D may be TRBD1 (6 bases). In DNA, the CDR3 is TGTGCCAGCAGCCAAGGGGGGGGCAGACTTAACTATGGCTACACCTTC. It translates to CASSQGGGRLNYGYTF.